The 22 T cell receptor beta chains below come from one sample, sequenced in a study of beta chain features in type 1 diabetes. Reverse transcribing all isolated RNA meant expressed TCRB transcripts were sequenced. Libraries were prepared by immunoSEQ multiplex PCR; TCRdb keeps only in-frame clonotypes and omits some of them. Of around 160,000 clones listed, roughly 50% are singletons. The sample comprised Tregs from blood. The source is a man between 18 and 35 years old in good health.

V usage is TRBV4-2 and J usage is TRBJ2-1; 16 bases align to TRBD2. Germline V gene lookup returns CDR1 LGHNA and CDR2 YNFKEQ. V lost 4 bases and J lost 9; bases outside the gene matches: 3. The CDR3 sequence is 15 residues long. The DNA for the CDR3 is TGTGCCAGCAGCCGGGGGACTAGCGGGAGGGCTGAGCAGTTCTTC. Amino acids: CASSRGTSGRAEQFF.

V gene TRBV6-5 combines with J gene TRBJ2-5; 10 bases are shared with TRBD1. The CDR3 extends over 13 amino acids. Germline CDR1 is MNHEY and CDR2 is SVGAGI. The junction had 0 bases not matched to a gene; V was cut back by 4 bases and J by 4 bases. CDR3 bases: TGTGCCAGCAGTTGGGACAGGGGAGAGACCCAGTACTTC. Its protein product is CASSWDRGETQYF.

The chain uses TRBV27 and TRBJ1-5; D is perhaps TRBD1 (6 bases). The length of the CDR3 is 15 residues. Germline V gives CDR1 MNHEY, CDR2 SMNVEV (reference sequence). Between the trimmed V and J ends, which lost 2 bases and 0 bases, there was a span of 8 bases. CDR3 DNA sequence: TGTGCCAGCAGTTTACAGGGGAATAGCAATCAGCCCCAGCATTTT. This gives the protein CASSLQGNSNQPQHF.

The V gene is TRBV27, the J gene TRBJ2-5, with 8 bases that match TRBD1. The germline gives CDR1 MNHEY, CDR2 SMNVEV (reference sequence). The CDR3 totals 16 residues. Losses at the gene ends were 6 bases for V and 0 bases for J; bases not matched to a gene: 9. The CDR3 nucleotides read TGTGCCAGCAGCCCTTTATACAGGGGGTACCAAGAGACCCAGTACTTC. Translating it yields CASSPLYRGYQETQYF.

The genes are TRBV5-4 and TRBJ2-5; perhaps TRBD1 as D (6 bases). The J call may be wrong; the DNA end is better matched by TRBJ2-7. CDR1 and CDR2 (germline): SGHNT, YYREEE (reference sequence). This CDR3 spans 14 amino acids. CDR3 sequence reads: CASSRPGASYEQYF. As DNA, the CDR3 is TGTGCCAGTAGCCGCCCAGGGGCTTCCTACGAGCAGTACTTC.

In its sample, this clone was seen once. The rearrangement joins TRBV7-2 to TRBJ2-7; 8 positions agree with TRBD2. Germline lookup yields CDR1 SGHTA and CDR2 FQGNSA. V was pared by 5 bases and J by 3 bases, with 6 bases of the junction left unmatched. The CDR3 consists of 14 residues. The CDR3 is CASSTKGLGYEQYF. In DNA form, the CDR3 reads TGTGCCAGCAGCACCAAGGGACTAGGCTACGAGCAGTACTTC.

This chain connects TRBV7-2 to TRBJ2-5, with 7 bases identical to TRBD1. V shed 4 bases and J 5 bases; nucleotides not matched to a gene: 4. Looked up from germline, CDR1 is SGHTA and CDR2 is FQGNSA. The CDR3 is 13 amino acids. Here the CDR3 DNA reads TGTGCCAGCAGCTCATACAGGGGTGAGACCCAGTACTTC. Protein: CASSSYRGETQYF.

This clone showed up just a few times. CDR3 bases: TGTGCCAGCAGCTTAATCAGAGTTAGCGGGAGGACGAACACCGGGGAGCTGTTTTTT. It encodes CASSLIRVSGRTNTGELFF. The V and J genes are TRBV7-3 and TRBJ2-2, with 10 bases identical to TRBD2. The CDR3 length is 19 residues. Trimming cost V 1 base and J 0 bases; bases outside gene matches: 8. The germline V gene encodes CDR1 SGHTA and CDR2 FQGTGA.

This rearrangement joins TRBV4-2 to TRBJ2-5, with TRBD2 matching over 8 bases. Germline V gene data show CDR1 as LGHNA and CDR2 as YNFKEQ. V was pared by 2 bases and J by 4 bases, with 9 bases of the junction left unmatched. The CDR3 runs 16 residues. The CDR3 region is CASSQRLAYGGETQYF. CDR3 nucleotides: TGTGCCAGCAGCCAAAGACTAGCGTACGGGGGAGAGACCCAGTACTTC.

This sequence joins TRBV12-5 and TRBJ1-1; D remains unclear. Trimming shortened V by 1 base and J by 6 bases, and 9 bases separated the two germline ends. Germline-derived CDR1 and CDR2 are LGHNT and FRNRAP. This CDR3 has 13 residues. CDR3 nucleotides: TGTGCTAGTGGTTTGGCCCTTACTGCTGAAGCTTTCTTT. Its translation: CASGLALTAEAFF. The full variable domain, completed using reference TRBV12-5 and TRBJ1-1, is DARVTQTPRHKVTEMGQEVTMRCQPILGHNTVFWYRQTMMQGLELLAYFRNRAPLDDSGMPKDRFSAEMPDATLATLKIQPSEPRDSAVYFCASGLALTAEAFFGQGTRLTVV.

J is TRBJ2-1 and V is TRBV28, with 11 positions matching TRBD2. CDR3 length equals 16 residues. V trimming: 4 bases; J trimming: 7 bases; junction bases outside the gene matches: 9. Looked up from germline, CDR1 is MDHEN and CDR2 is SYDVKM. CDR3 sequence reads: CASSSRLAGWYNEQFF. The CDR3 coding sequence is TGTGCCAGCAGTTCGAGACTAGCGGGATGGTATAATGAGCAGTTCTTC.

J is TRBJ2-1 and V is TRBV19; D remains ambiguous. There are 15 residues in the CDR3. Trimming took off 7 bases at V and 6 bases at J, with 19 bases between the two ends. Germline V gives CDR1 LNHDA, CDR2 SQIVND (reference sequence). The CDR3 loop reads CASKRRSLFGNEQFF. The CDR3 coding sequence is TGTGCCAGTAAACGTCGGTCCCTTTTTGGCAATGAGCAGTTCTTC.

The V gene is TRBV5-5, the J gene TRBJ1-2; TRBD1 aligns across 7 bases. The CDR3 is made up of 15 amino acids. Germline lookup yields CDR1 SGHKS and CDR2 YYEKEE (reference sequence). Germline trimming cut 1 base from V and 3 bases from J; bases unmatched to any gene: 6. CDR3: CASSLQGGRYYGYTF. The CDR3 nucleotides are TGTGCCAGCAGCTTGCAGGGGGGACGGTACTATGGCTACACCTTC.

V is TRBV9 and J is TRBJ2-7, with 10 bases identical to TRBD2. V was clipped by 3 bases and J by 7 bases; unmatched bases: 10. CDR1 SGDLS and CDR2 YYNGEE come from the germline V gene. The CDR3 covers 15 residues. The CDR3 nucleotides read TGTGCCAGCAGCGAACGAGCTAGCGGGAGCGGTGAGCAGTACTTC. Translated, it gives CASSERASGSGEQYF.

J is TRBJ1-1 and V is TRBV6-5, with a possible D match to TRBD1 (5 bases). CDR3 length: 12 amino acids. In germline, CDR1 is MNHEY, CDR2 SVGAGI. The V end was cut by 10 bases, the J end by 4 bases, with 13 bases between. CDR3 region: CATTGWATEAFF. CDR3 sequence (DNA): TGTGCCACCACAGGTTGGGCCACTGAAGCTTTCTTT.

The rearrangement links TRBV7-2 to TRBJ1-1, with 9 positions matching TRBD1. The ends lost 2 bases at V and 4 bases at J; junction bases unmatched: 14. The CDR3 totals 18 residues. Germline V gene sequence: CDR1 SGHTA, CDR2 FQGNSA. Here the CDR3 DNA reads TGTGCCAGCAGCTTAACGTCTGCACAGGGGGCAACGAGCACTGAAGCTTTCTTT. Protein product: CASSLTSAQGATSTEAFF.

The chain employs TRBV10-3 and TRBJ1-1; D perhaps matches TRBD1 (6 bases). The CDR3 loop spans 11 amino acids. Per the germline V gene, CDR1 is ENHRY and CDR2 is SYGVKD. Trimming took 10 bases from V and 1 from J, leaving 7 bases between them. This CDR3 reads CATQGNTEAFF. In nucleotides, the CDR3 is TGTGCCACACAGGGGAACACTGAAGCTTTCTTT.

The chain has TRBV6-1 and TRBJ1-1; a possible D gene is TRBD1 (5 bases). With 6 bases removed from V and 8 bases from J, the gap between germline ends came to 13 bases. This CDR3 is 12 amino acids long. Germline loops: CDR1 MNHNS, CDR2 SASEGT. CDR3: CASRMEYREAFF. The CDR3 DNA follows: TGTGCCAGCAGGATGGAGTACAGGGAAGCTTTCTTT.

This clone has only one observation. The chain links TRBV28 to TRBJ2-7, with 10 nucleotides matching TRBD1. Per germline, CDR1 MDHEN and CDR2 SYDVKM. The CDR3 totals 16 residues. The J segment lost 4 bases and the V segment lost 6 bases, leaving 12 bases of the junction unmatched. The chain's CDR3 is CASRPTGTGDLYEQYF. Here the CDR3 DNA reads TGTGCCAGCAGGCCAACCGGGACAGGGGACTTATACGAGCAGTACTTC.

This chain joins TRBV19 and TRBJ2-7; 7 bases agree with TRBD2. V trimming: 6 bases; J trimming: 3 bases; junction bases outside the gene matches: 8. The CDR3 has 14 amino acids. Germline CDR1 LNHDA, CDR2 SQIVND (reference sequence). The CDR3 loop reads CASRARGGSYEQYF. CDR3 nucleotides: TGTGCCAGTAGGGCGCGGGGCGGGAGCTACGAGCAGTACTTC. Full variable domain (outside the CDR3, taken from reference TRBV19 and TRBJ2-7): DGGITQSPKYLFRKEGQNVTLSCEQNLNHDAMYWYRQDPGQGLRLIYYSQIVNDFQKGDIAEGYSVSREKKESFPLTVTSAQKNPTAFYLCASRARGGSYEQYFGPGTRLTVT.

The chain uses TRBV7-9 and TRBJ2-1, with a tentative D call TRBD1 (6 bases). The CDR3 spans 16 residues. Trimming removed 6 bases at V and 6 bases at J, with 21 bases between. Germline V gene lookup returns CDR1 SEHNR and CDR2 FQNEAQ (reference sequence). In DNA form, the CDR3 reads TGTGCCAGCAGACAAAATTCAGCGGAAGGGGGCAATGAGCAGTTCTTC. This codes for CASRQNSAEGGNEQFF.

The J gene is TRBJ2-7, the V gene TRBV10-2; 12 bases map to TRBD2. With 6 bases clipped from V and 6 bases from J, the junction kept 6 bases outside the gene matches. The CDR3 spans 14 residues. Germline-derived CDR1 and CDR2 are WSHSY and SAAADI. CDR3 loop: CASRLAGGPREQYF. Here the CDR3 DNA reads TGCGCCAGCAGGCTAGCGGGAGGGCCTCGCGAGCAGTACTTC.